Below, 13 T cell receptor beta chains from the same sample are listed, as sequenced in a study of technical replicates of blood from a handful of donors. The repertoire was sequenced with immunoSEQ multiplex PCR; TCRdb's copy has only in-frame clones and lacks some. This sample has about 80,000 clones, with 80% to 90% found just once. The sequencing input was PBMCs. These receptors originate from a human donor in good health. Some clones in this sample may be carry-over from other donors' samples.

Only a few counts were recorded for this clone. The V and J genes are TRBV4-2 and TRBJ1-4, with TRBD1 as a possible D gene (6 bases). The germline gives CDR1 LGHNA, CDR2 YNFKEQ. There are 18 residues in the CDR3. V was clipped by 0 bases and J by 7 bases, with 21 bases between them. The CDR3 DNA reads as TGTGCCAGCAGCCAAGAGATTCGCGTGGGGGCACCGTTTGAAAAACTGTTTTTT. Amino acid sequence: CASSQEIRVGAPFEKLFF.

V gene TRBV5-1 combines with J gene TRBJ2-7, with 7 positions matching TRBD2. The CDR3 has 15 amino acids. V dropped 4 bases and J dropped 6; count of bases not matched to a gene: 13. CDR1 and CDR2 from the germline V gene are SGHRS and YFSETQ. Here the CDR3 reads CASSKEAGTTGEQYF. The CDR3 coding sequence is TGCGCCAGCAGCAAGGAAGCCGGGACTACTGGCGAGCAGTACTTC.

In its sample, this clone was seen once. The chain recombines TRBV7-3 with TRBJ2-3, with 7 bases identical to TRBD2. In germline, CDR1 is SGHTA, CDR2 FQGTGA. This CDR3 has 15 residues. Trimming took 4 bases from V and 2 from J; bases not matched to a gene: 6. CDR3 nucleotide sequence: TGTGCCAGCAGCTGGGGGGGACTAACCACAGATACGCAGTATTTT. It yields the protein CASSWGGLTTDTQYF.

This clone has a single count. V gene TRBV5-1 combines with J gene TRBJ1-1, with 11 bases matching TRBD1. Trimming took 4 bases from V and 6 from J; bases not matched to a gene: 5. Per the germline V gene, CDR1 is SGHRS and CDR2 is YFSETQ. There are 14 residues in the CDR3. The CDR3 nucleotides are TGCGCCAGCAGCGTGGACAGGGGGCGGGCTGAAGCTTTCTTT. Amino acid sequence: CASSVDRGRAEAFF.

The chain couples TRBV15 to TRBJ2-4; TRBD2 matches at 8 bases. The V segment lost 0 bases and the J segment 0 bases; nucleotides outside the gene matches: 7. Germline CDR1 reads LNHNV; CDR2 reads YYDKDF (reference sequence). The CDR3 loop spans 18 amino acids. CDR3 residues: CATSRDSGGNLAKNIQYF. The CDR3 region has the DNA TGTGCCACCAGCAGAGATTCGGGGGGGAATTTAGCCAAAAACATTCAGTACTTC.

The chain combines TRBV27 with TRBJ2-3; D is unresolved. CDR1 and CDR2 (germline): MNHEY, SMNVEV (reference sequence). V lost 1 base and J 4 bases, leaving 12 bases between the germline ends. The CDR3 spans 15 residues. The CDR3 here is CASSLYLRSADTQYF. CDR3 DNA: TGTGCCAGCAGTTTATATTTGCGGTCGGCAGATACGCAGTATTTT.

The rearrangement uses TRBV6-4 and TRBJ1-6; D gene uncertain. This CDR3 spans 17 amino acids. V shed 9 bases and J shed 7 bases, with 25 bases lying between them. Per germline, CDR1 MRHNA and CDR2 SNTAGT. This CDR3 reads CARLHLFPRPGNSPLHF. The CDR3 DNA reads as TGTGCCAGGCTGCACTTATTCCCCCGGCCGGGGAATTCACCCCTCCACTTT.

The genes are TRBV27 and TRBJ2-3; 7 nucleotides align to TRBD1. The V gene's germline CDR1 is MNHEY and CDR2 SMNVEV (reference sequence). The J segment lost 2 bases and the V segment lost 8 bases, leaving 13 bases of the junction unmatched. The CDR3 covers 16 residues. The CDR3 nucleotides are TGTGCCAGCTCGGCCGGGACAGTCGTTTTCACAGATACGCAGTATTTT. Translated, it gives CASSAGTVVFTDTQYF.

CDR3 DNA sequence: TGTGCCAGCAGCTTATGGGCCGACAGTGGCTATGGCTACACCTTC. Its translation is CASSLWADSGYGYTF. The gene calls are TRBV7-8 and TRBJ1-2; a possible D gene is TRBD1 (5 bases). The CDR3 is made up of 15 amino acids. The germline V gene has CDR1 SGHVS and CDR2 FQNEAQ. V was cut by 2 bases and J by 4 bases, with 14 bases left in between. Filled out from reference TRBV7-8 and TRBJ1-2, the complete variable domain reads GAGVSQSPRYKVAKRGQDVALRCDPISGHVSLFWYQQALGQGPEFLTYFQNEAQLDKSGLPSDRFFAERPEGSVSTLKIQRTQQEDSAVYLCASSLWADSGYGYTFGSGTRLTVV.

This chain joins TRBV27 and TRBJ2-7, with TRBD2 matching 14 bases. CDR1 MNHEY and CDR2 SMNVEV come from the germline V gene (reference sequence). This CDR3 comprises 15 residues. V dropped 5 bases and J dropped 4; count of bases not matched to a gene: 4. The CDR3 coding sequence is TGTGCCAGCAGTCAGGGACTAGCGGGAGAGTACGAGCAGTACTTC. Translating it yields CASSQGLAGEYEQYF.

The V gene is TRBV7-2, the J gene TRBJ2-3; possible D gene TRBD2, 6 bases. The CDR3 runs 16 residues. V dropped 4 bases and J dropped 2 bases, with 16 bases sitting between them. Per germline, CDR1 SGHTA and CDR2 FQGNSA. In DNA, the CDR3 is TGTGCCAGCAGCTGGCTCGGAGTAGCGGCCACAGATACGCAGTATTTT. This gives the protein CASSWLGVAATDTQYF.

V gene TRBV11-2 combines with J gene TRBJ2-7, with TRBD2 as a possible D gene (6 bases). CDR3 length: 14 residues. V shed 3 bases and J shed 4 bases, with 13 bases lying between them. CDR1 and CDR2 from the germline V gene are SGHAT and FQNNGV. CDR3 nucleotide sequence: TGTGCCAGCAGCTTCACAGTTGGGGGGTACGAGCAGTACTTC. Translated: CASSFTVGGYEQYF.

The chain employs TRBV6-1 and TRBJ1-2; 8 positions match TRBD1. The CDR3 length is 14 residues. V dropped 7 bases and J dropped 8; count of bases not matched to a gene: 12. Germline-derived CDR1 and CDR2 are MNHNS and SASEGT. CDR3 sequence: CASTPPAGGDGYTF. The CDR3 nucleotides are TGTGCCAGCACCCCACCGGCAGGGGGCGACGGCTACACCTTC.